Presented here are 10 T cell receptor beta chains from one specimen sequenced in a study of cytomegalovirus exposure and HLA in healthy donors. Generated by immunoSEQ multiplex PCR, the TCRdb table keeps only in-frame clones and is missing some. The profile shows about 100,000 clones, about 85% of them singletons. Source material: PBMCs. Source of these receptors: a young woman in good health and CMV-seronegative.

J is TRBJ2-5 and V is TRBV5-6; 8 bases map to TRBD2. The CDR3 has 16 residues. Looked up from germline, CDR1 is SGHDT and CDR2 is YYEEEE. Trimming at V came to 0 bases and at J to 2 bases, leaving 6 bases not matched to a gene. The CDR3 loop reads CASSLGASGPQETQYF. Here the CDR3 DNA reads TGTGCCAGCAGCTTGGGAGCTAGCGGGCCTCAAGAGACCCAGTACTTC.

CDR3 region: CASSLVPSVEQYF. CDR3 bases: TGTGCCAGCAGCTTAGTCCCTAGCGTCGAGCAGTACTTC. The rearrangement joins TRBV7-2 to TRBJ2-7; D perhaps matches TRBD2 (6 bases). The CDR3 totals 13 residues. V lost 1 base to trimming and J lost 6 bases, with 10 bases between them. Germline lookup yields CDR1 SGHTA and CDR2 FQGNSA. Together with reference TRBV7-2 and TRBJ2-7, the CDR3 gives the full variable domain: GAGVSQSPSNKVTEKGKDVELRCDPISGHTALYWYRQSLGQGLEFLIYFQGNSAPDKSGLPSDRFSAERTGGSVSTLTIQRTQQEDSAVYLCASSLVPSVEQYFGPGTRLTVT.

V is TRBV7-9 and J is TRBJ2-6; D may be TRBD1 (5 bases). The germline gives CDR1 SEHNR, CDR2 FQNEAQ (reference sequence). Trimming left V 4 bases short and J 0 bases short, with 19 bases between. This CDR3 contains 19 residues. CDR3 nucleotide sequence: TGTGCCAGCAGCTCATTTTTGACGACAGCCCTCTCTGGGGCCAACGTCCTGACTTTC. Translation gives CASSSFLTTALSGANVLTF.

The sample holds a few counts of this clone. The chain links TRBV6-5 to TRBJ2-7, with D tentatively TRBD1 (5 bases). The CDR3 is 14 residues long. CDR1 and CDR2 from the germline V gene are MNHEY and SVGAGI. Trimming removed 0 bases at V and 3 bases at J, with 9 bases between. The CDR3 DNA is TGTGCCAGCAGTTACTCGGACATGTTCTACGAGCAGTACTTC. This gives the protein CASSYSDMFYEQYF.

CDR3 DNA: TGTGCCAGCAGCTTAAGGGGCCCCGCACAATATACGCAGTATTTT. Translation gives CASSLRGPAQYTQYF. The gene calls are TRBV7-4 and TRBJ2-3; D possibly corresponds to TRBD1 (5 bases). This CDR3 comprises 15 residues. Germline assignment: CDR1 SGHVT and CDR2 SQSDAQ. The germline V and J ends were trimmed by 2 bases and 7 bases, with 16 bases remaining between them.

The gene calls are TRBV5-1 and TRBJ2-5, with D uncertain. The germline V gene has CDR1 SGHRS and CDR2 YFSETQ. This CDR3 has 16 amino acids. V was cut by 6 bases and J by 1 base, with 19 bases left in between. For the CDR3, the DNA is TGCGCCAGCACTTCGTATCCTTCGGCTAGCCAAGAGACCCAGTACTTC. Its protein product is CASTSYPSASQETQYF.

This chain joins TRBV6-6 and TRBJ1-2; 7 positions agree with TRBD1. In germline, CDR1 is MNHNY, CDR2 SVGAGI (reference sequence). The CDR3 runs to 14 residues. V dropped 4 bases and J dropped 6; count of bases not matched to a gene: 8. CDR3 in DNA: TGTGCCAGCAGTTCCGTGACAGGGTCGGATGGCTACACCTTC. It codes for CASSSVTGSDGYTF.

This clone was seen a few times. The chain links TRBV19 to TRBJ2-1, with 7 bases fitting TRBD1. V lost 4 bases and J lost 8; bases outside the gene matches: 11. From germline, CDR1 is LNHDA and CDR2 SQIVND (reference sequence). The CDR3 length is 15 residues. The CDR3 loop reads CASSTPGPTGDEQFF. As DNA, the CDR3 is TGTGCCAGTAGTACCCCGGGACCAACAGGGGATGAGCAGTTCTTC.

The V gene is TRBV7-2, the J gene TRBJ2-1; D is unresolved. The V end was cut by 1 base, the J end by 5 bases, with 12 bases between. Germline values: CDR1 SGHTA, CDR2 FQGNSA. The CDR3 extends over 15 amino acids. The CDR3 nucleotides read TGTGCCAGCAGCTTAGGTCCCCCTGGAGACAATGAGCAGTTCTTC. Translation: CASSLGPPGDNEQFF.

V usage is TRBV7-2 and J usage is TRBJ1-1; no definite D call. Germline loops: CDR1 SGHTA, CDR2 FQGNSA. Between the trimmed V and J ends, which lost 4 bases and 0 bases, there was a span of 9 bases. CDR3 length equals 14 residues. The CDR3 loop reads CASSYLTLNTEAFF. The CDR3 DNA reads TGTGCCAGCAGCTACCTGACACTGAACACTGAAGCTTTCTTT.